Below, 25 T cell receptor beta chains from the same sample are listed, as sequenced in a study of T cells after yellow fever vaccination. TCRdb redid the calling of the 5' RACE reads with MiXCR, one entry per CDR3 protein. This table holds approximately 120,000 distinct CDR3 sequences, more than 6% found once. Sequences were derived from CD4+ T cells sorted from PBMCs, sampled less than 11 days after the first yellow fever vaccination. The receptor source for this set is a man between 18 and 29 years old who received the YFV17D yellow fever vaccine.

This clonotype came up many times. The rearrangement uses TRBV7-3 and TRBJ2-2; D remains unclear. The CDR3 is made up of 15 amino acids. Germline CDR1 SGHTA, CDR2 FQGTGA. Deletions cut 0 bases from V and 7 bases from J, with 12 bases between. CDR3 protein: CASSLTAGLGGELFF. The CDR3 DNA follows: TGTGCCAGCAGCTTAACCGCTGGGTTGGGCGGGGAGCTGTTTTTT.

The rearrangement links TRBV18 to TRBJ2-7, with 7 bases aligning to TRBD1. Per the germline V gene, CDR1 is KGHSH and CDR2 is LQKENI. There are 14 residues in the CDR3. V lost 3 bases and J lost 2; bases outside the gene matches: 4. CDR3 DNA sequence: TGTGCCAGCTCACCGCATCAGGGGGCCTACGAGCAGTACTTC. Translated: CASSPHQGAYEQYF. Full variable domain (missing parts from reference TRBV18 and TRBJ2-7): NAGVMQNPRHLVRRRGQEARLRCSPMKGHSHVYWYRQLPEEGLKFMVYLQKENIIDESGMPKERFSAEFPKEGPSILRIQQVVRGDSAAYFCASSPHQGAYEQYFGPGTRLTVT.

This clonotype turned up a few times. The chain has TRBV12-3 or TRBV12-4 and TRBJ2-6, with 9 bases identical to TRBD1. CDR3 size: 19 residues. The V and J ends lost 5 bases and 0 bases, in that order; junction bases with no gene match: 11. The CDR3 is CASSPRDRAFSSGANVLTF. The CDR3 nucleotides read TGTGCCAGCAGTCCGAGGGACAGGGCTTTTTCCTCTGGGGCCAACGTCCTGACTTTC.

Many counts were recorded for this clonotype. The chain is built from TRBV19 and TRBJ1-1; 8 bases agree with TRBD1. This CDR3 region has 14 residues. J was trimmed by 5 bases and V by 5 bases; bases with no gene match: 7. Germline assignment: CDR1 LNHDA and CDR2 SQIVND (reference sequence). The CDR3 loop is CASSRQGLLTEAFF. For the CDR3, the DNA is TGTGCCAGTAGTCGACAGGGGTTGCTTACTGAAGCTTTCTTT.

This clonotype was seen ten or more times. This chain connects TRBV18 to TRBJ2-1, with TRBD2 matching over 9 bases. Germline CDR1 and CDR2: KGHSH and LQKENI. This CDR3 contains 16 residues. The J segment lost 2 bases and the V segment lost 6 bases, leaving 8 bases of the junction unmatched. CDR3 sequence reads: CASSPLAGYAYNEQFF. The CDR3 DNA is TGTGCCAGCTCCCCCCTAGCGGGGTATGCCTACAATGAGCAGTTCTTC.

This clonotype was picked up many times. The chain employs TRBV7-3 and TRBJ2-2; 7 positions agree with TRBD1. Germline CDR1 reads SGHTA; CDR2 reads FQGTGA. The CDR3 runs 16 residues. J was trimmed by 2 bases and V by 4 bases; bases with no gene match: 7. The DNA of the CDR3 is TGTGCCAGCAGCTCCTCCGACAGGGCCAACACCGGGGAGCTGTTTTTT. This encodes CASSSSDRANTGELFF.

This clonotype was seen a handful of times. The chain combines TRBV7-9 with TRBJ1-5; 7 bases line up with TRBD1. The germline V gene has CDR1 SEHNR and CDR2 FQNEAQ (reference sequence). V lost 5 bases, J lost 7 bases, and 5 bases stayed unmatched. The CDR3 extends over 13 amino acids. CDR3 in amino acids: CASSDTGVQPQHF. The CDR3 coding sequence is TGTGCCAGCAGCGATACAGGGGTACAGCCCCAGCATTTT. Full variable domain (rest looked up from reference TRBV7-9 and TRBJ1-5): DTGVSQNPRHKITKRGQNVTFRCDPISEHNRLYWYRQTLGQGPEFLTYFQNEAQLEKSRLLSDRFSAERPKGSFSTLEIQRTEQGDSAMYLCASSDTGVQPQHFGDGTRLSIL.

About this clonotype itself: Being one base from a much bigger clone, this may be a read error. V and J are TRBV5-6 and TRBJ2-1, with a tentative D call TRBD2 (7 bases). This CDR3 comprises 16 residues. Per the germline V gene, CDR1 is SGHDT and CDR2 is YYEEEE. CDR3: CASSLWGGLYYNEEFF. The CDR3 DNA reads TGTGCCAGCAGCTTGTGGGGGGGCCTGTATTACAATGAGGAGTTCTTC.

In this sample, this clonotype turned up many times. The CDR3 spells CASSPLRGAYEQYF. Written as DNA, the CDR3 is TGCGCCAGCAGTCCTCTCCGGGGGGCTTACGAGCAGTACTTC. This chain uses TRBV5-1 with TRBJ2-7; possibly TRBD2 for D (7 bases). V was cut by 5 bases and J by 4 bases, with 16 bases left in between. This CDR3 comprises 14 residues. CDR1 is SGHRS, CDR2 YFSETQ, per germline.

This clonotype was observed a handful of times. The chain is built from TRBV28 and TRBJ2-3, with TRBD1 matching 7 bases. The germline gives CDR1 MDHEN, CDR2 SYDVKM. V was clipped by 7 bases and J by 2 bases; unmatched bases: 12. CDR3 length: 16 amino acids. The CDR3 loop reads CASTPFSGGFTDTQYF. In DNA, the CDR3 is TGTGCCAGCACCCCTTTTTCAGGGGGATTCACAGATACGCAGTATTTT.

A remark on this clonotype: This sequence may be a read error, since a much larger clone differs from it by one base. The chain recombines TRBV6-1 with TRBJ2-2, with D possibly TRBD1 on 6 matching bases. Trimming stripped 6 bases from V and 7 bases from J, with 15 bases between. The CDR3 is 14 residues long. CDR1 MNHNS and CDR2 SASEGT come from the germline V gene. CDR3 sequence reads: CASRGARDNGELFF. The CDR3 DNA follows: TGTGCCAGCAGGGGGGCACGGGACAACGGGGAGCTGTTTTTT.

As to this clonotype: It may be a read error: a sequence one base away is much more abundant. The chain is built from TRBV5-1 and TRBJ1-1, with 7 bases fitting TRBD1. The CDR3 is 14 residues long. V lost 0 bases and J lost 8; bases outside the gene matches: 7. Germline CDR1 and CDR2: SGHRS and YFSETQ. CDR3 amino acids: CASSLAQGNGEAFF. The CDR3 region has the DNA TGCGCCAGCAGCTTGGCACAGGGGAACGGAGAAGCTTTCTTT.

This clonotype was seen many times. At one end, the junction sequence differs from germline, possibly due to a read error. CDR3: CASSLIGGEETQYF. Here the CDR3 DNA reads TGTGCTAGCAGCTTAATTGGTGGGGAGGAGACCCAGTACTTC. The chain couples TRBV7-7 to TRBJ2-5, with D possibly TRBD2 on 5 matching bases. The CDR3 is 14 amino acids. The germline gives CDR1 SSHAT, CDR2 FNYEAQ (reference sequence).

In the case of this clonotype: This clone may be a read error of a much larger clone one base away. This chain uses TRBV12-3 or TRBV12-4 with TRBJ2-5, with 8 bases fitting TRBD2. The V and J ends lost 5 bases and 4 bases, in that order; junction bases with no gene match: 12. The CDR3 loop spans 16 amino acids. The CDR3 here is CASSPAGRAGVETQYF. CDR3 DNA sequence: TGTGCCAGCAGTCCCGCGGGACGAGCGGGGGTAGAGACCCAGTACTTC.

This CDR3 reads CSARDSADTWTNEKLFF. CDR3 coding DNA: TGCAGTGCTAGAGACTCGGCGGACACCTGGACTAATGAAAAACTGTTTTTT. This chain joins TRBV20-1 and TRBJ1-4; possible D gene TRBD1, 5 bases. Between the trimmed V and J ends, which lost 0 bases and 2 bases, there was a span of 16 bases. The CDR3 spans 17 residues. Per germline, CDR1 DFQATT and CDR2 SNEGSKA (reference sequence).

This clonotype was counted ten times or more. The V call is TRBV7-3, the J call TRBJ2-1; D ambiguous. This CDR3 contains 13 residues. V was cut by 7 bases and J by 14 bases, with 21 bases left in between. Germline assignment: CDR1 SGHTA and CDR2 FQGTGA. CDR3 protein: CASTLTPNTKKFF. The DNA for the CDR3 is TGTGCCAGCACCTTGACACCCAATACGAAAAAGTTCTTC.

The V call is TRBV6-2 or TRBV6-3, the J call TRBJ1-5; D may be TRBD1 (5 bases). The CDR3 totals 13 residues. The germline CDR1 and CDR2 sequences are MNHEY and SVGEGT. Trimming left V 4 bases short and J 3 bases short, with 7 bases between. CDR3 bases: TGTGCCAGCAGTTCAGGGTTCAATCAGCCCCAGCATTTT. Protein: CASSSGFNQPQHF.

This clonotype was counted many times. The CDR3 region is CASSKGSSGGAVIFRETQYF. The CDR3 DNA sequence: TGTGCCAGCAGCAAAGGATCTAGCGGGGGGGCCGTGATATTTCGAGAGACCCAGTACTTC. The gene calls are TRBV21-1 and TRBJ2-5; the table names TRBD2, a call not compared with the DNA. TRBV21-1 is an annotated pseudogene. CDR3 size: 20 residues.

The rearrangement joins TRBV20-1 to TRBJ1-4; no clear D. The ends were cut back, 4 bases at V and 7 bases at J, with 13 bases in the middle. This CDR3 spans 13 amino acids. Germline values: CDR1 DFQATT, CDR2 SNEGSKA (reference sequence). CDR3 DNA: TGCAGTGCTATCCGGCGGCGGAGTGAAAAACTGTTTTTT. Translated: CSAIRRRSEKLFF.

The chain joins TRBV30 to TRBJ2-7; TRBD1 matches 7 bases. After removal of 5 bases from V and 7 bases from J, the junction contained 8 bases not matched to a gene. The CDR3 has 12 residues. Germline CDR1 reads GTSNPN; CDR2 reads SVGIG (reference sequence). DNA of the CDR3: TGTGCCTGGTCACAGGGGCCAGGAGAGCAGTACTTC. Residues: CAWSQGPGEQYF. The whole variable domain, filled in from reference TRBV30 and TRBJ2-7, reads SQTIHQWPATLVQPVGSPLSLECTVEGTSNPNLYWYRQAAGRGLQLLFYSVGIGQISSEVPQNLSASRPQDRQFILSSKKLLLSDSGFYLCAWSQGPGEQYFGPGTRLTVT.

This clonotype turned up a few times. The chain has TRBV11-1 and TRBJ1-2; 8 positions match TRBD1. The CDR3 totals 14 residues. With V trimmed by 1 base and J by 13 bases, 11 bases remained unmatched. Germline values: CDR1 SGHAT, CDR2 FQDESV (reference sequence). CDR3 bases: TGTGCCAGCAGCTTAGGGACAGGGTCGACGTTCGGCACCTTC. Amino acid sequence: CASSLGTGSTFGTF.

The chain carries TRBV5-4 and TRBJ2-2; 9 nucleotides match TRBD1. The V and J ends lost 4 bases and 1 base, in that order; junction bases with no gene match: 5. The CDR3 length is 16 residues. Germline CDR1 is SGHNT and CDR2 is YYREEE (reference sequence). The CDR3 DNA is TGTGCCAGCAGCCCTCGGGACAGGGAGAACACCGGGGAGCTGTTTTTT. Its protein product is CASSPRDRENTGELFF.

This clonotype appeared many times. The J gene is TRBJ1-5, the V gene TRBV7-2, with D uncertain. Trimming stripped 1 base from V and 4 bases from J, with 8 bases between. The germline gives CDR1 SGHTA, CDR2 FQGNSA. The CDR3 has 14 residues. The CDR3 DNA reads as TGTGCCAGCAGCTTAGTTGAGGGTAATCAGCCCCAGCATTTT. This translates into CASSLVEGNQPQHF.

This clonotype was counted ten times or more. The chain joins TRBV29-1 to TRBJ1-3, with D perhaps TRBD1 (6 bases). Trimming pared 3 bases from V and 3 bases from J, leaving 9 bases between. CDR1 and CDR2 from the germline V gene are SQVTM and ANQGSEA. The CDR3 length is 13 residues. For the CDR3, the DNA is TGCAGCGTTGAGGGGGCTGGTGGAAACACCATATATTTT. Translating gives CSVEGAGGNTIYF.

This CDR3 is CSACRGETQYF. CDR3 nucleotides: TGCAGTGCTTGCAGAGGGGAGACCCAGTACTTC. V is TRBV20-1 and J is TRBJ2-5; tentatively, D is TRBD2 (5 bases). Trimming shortened V by 5 bases and J by 5 bases, and 9 bases separated the two germline ends. Germline assignment: CDR1 DFQATT and CDR2 SNEGSKA (reference sequence). The CDR3 is 11 residues long.